Reported below is one T cell receptor beta chain. Its antigen is undetermined. With 1 base removed from V and 8 bases from J, the gap between germline ends came to 15 bases. The CDR3 extends over 15 amino acids. Germline V gene data show CDR1 as SEHNR and CDR2 as FQNEAQ (reference sequence). This sample is drawn from a study of T cell repertoires in cytomegalovirus infection. One entry per CDR3 protein results from TCRdb running MiXCR on the reads. The data show about 900,000 distinct CDR3 sequences, under 40% seen once. The rearrangement uses TRBV7-9 and TRBJ2-1; tentatively, D is TRBD1 or TRBD2 (5 bases each). The specimen comprised cultured CD8+ T cells from PBMCs, sampled from culture after CMV antigen stimulation. This clonotype was sampled from a human donor in good health (CMV status not recorded). Some clones in this sample may be carry-over from other donors' samples. In DNA form, the CDR3 reads TGTGCCAGCAGCTTAGTGTCTACTAGGGGCGATGAGCAGTTCTTC. As protein: CASSLVSTRGDEQFF.